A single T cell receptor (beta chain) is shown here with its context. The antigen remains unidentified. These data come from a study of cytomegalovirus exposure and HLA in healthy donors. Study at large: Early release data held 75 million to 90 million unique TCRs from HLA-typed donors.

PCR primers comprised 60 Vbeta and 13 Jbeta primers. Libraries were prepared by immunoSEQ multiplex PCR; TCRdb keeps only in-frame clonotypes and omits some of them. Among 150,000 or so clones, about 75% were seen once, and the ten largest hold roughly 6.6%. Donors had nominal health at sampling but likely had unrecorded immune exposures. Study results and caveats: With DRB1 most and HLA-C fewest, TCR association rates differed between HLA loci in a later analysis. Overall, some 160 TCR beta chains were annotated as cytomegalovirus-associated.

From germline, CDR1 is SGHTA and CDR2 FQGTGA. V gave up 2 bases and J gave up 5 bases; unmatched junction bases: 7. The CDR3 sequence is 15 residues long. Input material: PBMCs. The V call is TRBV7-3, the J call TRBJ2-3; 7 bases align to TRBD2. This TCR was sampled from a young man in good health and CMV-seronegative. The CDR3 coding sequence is TGTGCCAGCAGCTTAGAGGCTAGCGGAAGAGATACGCAGTATTTT. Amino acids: CASSLEASGRDTQYF.